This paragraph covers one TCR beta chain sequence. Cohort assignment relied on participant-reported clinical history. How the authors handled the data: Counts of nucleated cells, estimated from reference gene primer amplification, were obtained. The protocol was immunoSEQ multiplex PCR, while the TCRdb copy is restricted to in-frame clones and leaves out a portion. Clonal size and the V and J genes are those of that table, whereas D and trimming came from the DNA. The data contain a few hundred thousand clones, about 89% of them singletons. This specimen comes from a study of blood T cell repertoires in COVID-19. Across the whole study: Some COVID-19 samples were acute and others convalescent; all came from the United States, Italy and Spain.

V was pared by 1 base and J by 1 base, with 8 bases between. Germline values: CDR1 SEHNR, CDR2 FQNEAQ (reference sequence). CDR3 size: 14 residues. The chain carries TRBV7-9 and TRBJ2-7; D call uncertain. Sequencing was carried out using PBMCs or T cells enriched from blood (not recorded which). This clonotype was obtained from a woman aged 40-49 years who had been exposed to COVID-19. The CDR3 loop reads CASSLVPSSYEQYF. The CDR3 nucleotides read TGTGCCAGCAGCTTAGTTCCCAGTTCCTACGAGCAGTACTTC.